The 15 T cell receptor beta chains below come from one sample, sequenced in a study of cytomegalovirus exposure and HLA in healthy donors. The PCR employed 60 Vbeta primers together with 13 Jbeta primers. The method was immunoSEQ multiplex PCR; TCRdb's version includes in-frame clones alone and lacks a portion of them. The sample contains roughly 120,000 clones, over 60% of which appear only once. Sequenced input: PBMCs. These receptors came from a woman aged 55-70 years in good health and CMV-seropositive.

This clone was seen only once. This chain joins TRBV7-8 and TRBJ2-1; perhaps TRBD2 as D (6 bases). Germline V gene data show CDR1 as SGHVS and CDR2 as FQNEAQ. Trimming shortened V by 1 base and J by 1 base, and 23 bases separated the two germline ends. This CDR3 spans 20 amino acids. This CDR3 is CASSLGLLATLRVSYNEQFF. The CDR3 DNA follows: TGTGCCAGCAGCTTAGGGCTCCTAGCGACTTTGCGAGTATCCTACAATGAGCAGTTCTTC.

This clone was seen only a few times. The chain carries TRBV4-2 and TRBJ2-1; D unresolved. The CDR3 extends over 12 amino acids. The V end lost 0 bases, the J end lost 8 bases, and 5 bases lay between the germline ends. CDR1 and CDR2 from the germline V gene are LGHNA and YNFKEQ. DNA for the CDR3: TGTGCCAGCAGCCAAGATTTCGATGAGCAGTTCTTC. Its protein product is CASSQDFDEQFF.

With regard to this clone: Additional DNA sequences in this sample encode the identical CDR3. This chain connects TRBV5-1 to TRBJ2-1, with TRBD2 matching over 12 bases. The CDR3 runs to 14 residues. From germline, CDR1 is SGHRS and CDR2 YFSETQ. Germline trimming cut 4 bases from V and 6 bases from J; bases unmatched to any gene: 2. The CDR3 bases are TGCGCCAGCAGCCTGGGACTAGCGGGCAATGAGCAGTTCTTC. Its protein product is CASSLGLAGNEQFF.

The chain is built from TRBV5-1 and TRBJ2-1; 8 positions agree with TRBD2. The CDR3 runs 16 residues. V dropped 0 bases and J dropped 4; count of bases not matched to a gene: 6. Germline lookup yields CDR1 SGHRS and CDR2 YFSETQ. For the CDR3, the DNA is TGCGCCAGCAGCTTGGCCGCTAGCGGGTGGTACAATGAGCAGTTCTTC. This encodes CASSLAASGWYNEQFF. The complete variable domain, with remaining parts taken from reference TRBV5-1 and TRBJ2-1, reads KAGVTQTPRYLIKTRGQQVTLSCSPISGHRSVSWYQQTPGQGLQFLFEYFSETQRNKGNFPGRFSGRQFSNSRSEMNVSTLELGDSALYLCASSLAASGWYNEQFFGPGTRLTVL.

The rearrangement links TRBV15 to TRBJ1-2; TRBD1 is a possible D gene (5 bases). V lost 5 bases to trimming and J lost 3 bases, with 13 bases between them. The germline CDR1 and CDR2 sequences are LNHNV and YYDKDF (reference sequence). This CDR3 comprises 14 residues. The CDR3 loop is CATSAEGSHYGYTF. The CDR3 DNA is TGTGCCACCAGCGCGGAGGGGAGCCACTATGGCTACACCTTC.

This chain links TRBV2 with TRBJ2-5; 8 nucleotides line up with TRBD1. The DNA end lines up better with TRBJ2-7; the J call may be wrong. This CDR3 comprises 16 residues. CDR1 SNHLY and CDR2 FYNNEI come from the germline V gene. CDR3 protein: CARKDLTGGSTYEQYF. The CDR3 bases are TGTGCCAGGAAGGACCTAACAGGGGGATCAACCTACGAGCAGTACTTC.

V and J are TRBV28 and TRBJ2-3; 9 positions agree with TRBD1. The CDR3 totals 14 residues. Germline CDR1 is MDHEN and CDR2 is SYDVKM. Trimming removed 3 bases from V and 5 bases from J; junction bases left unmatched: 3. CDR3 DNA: TGTGCCAGCAGTTTTGGGACAGGGAGAGATACGCAGTATTTT. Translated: CASSFGTGRDTQYF.

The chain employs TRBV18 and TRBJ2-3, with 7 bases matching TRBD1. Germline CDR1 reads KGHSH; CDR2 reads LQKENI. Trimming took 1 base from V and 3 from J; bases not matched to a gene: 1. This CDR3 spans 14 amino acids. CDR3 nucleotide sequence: TGTGCCAGCTCACCACAGGGGGCGACAGATACGCAGTATTTT. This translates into CASSPQGATDTQYF.

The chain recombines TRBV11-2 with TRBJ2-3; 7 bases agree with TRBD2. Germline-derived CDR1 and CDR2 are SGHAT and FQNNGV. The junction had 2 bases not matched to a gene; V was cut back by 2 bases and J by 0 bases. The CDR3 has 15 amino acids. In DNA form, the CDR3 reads TGTGCCAGCAGCTTACGAGCGGGGAGCACAGATACGCAGTATTTT. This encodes CASSLRAGSTDTQYF.

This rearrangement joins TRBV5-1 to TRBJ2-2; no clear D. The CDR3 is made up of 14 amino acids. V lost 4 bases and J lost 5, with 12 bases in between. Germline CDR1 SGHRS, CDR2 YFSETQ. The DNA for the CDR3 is TGCGCCAGCAGCATTGGTATTGAGACCGGGGAGCTGTTTTTT. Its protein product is CASSIGIETGELFF.

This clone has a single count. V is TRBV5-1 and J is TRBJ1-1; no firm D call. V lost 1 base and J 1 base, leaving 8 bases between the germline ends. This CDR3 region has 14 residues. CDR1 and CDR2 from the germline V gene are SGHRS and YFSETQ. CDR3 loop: CASSLSGWNTEAFF. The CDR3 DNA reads TGCGCCAGCAGCTTGTCGGGGTGGAACACTGAAGCTTTCTTT.

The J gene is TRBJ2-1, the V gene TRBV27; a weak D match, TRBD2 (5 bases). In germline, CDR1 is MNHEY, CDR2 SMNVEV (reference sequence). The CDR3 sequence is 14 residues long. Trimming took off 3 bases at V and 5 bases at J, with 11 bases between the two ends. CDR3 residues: CASSFRRRDNEQFF. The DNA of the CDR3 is TGTGCCAGCAGTTTCAGGAGGCGGGACAATGAGCAGTTCTTC.

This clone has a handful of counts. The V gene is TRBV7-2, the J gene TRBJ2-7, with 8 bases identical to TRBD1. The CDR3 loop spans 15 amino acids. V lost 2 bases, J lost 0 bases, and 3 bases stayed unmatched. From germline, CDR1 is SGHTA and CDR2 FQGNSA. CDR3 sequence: CASSLLGQGSYEQYF. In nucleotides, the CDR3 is TGTGCCAGCAGCTTACTTGGACAGGGCTCCTACGAGCAGTACTTC.

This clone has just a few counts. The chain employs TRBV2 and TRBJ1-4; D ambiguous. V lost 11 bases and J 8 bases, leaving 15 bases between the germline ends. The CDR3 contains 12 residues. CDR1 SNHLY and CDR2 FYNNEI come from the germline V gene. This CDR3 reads CAGKDLREKLFF. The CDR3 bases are TGTGCCGGTAAAGACCTGAGGGAAAAACTGTTTTTT.

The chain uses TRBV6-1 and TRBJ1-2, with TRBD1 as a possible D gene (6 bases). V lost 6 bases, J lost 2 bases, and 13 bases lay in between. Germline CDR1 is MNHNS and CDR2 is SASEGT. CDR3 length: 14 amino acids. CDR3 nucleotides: TGTGCCAGCAGACAAAAGCAGGGGAACTATGGCTACACCTTC. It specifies CASRQKQGNYGYTF.